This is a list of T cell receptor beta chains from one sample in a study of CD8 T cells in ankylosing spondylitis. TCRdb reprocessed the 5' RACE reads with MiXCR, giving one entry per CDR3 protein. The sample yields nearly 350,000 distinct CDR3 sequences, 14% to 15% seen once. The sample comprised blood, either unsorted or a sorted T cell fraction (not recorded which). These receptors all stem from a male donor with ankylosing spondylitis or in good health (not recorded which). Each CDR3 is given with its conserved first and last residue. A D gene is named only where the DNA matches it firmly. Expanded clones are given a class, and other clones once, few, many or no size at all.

CDR3: CASSLSWGGRTTNYGYTF
DNA: TGTGCCAGCAGCTTATCATGGGGGGGACGCACTACTAACTATGGCTACACCTTC
J: TRBJ1-2
V: TRBV11-2
length: 18
size: few
D: -

CDR3: CASSQGGAKNIQYF
DNA: TGTGCCAGCAGCCAAGGTGGTGCTAAAAACATTCAGTACTTC
J: TRBJ2-4
V: TRBV3-1
length: 14
size: -
D: -

CDR3: CASSPNSGGQETQYF
DNA: TGTGCCAGCTCACCGAATTCCGGGGGTCAAGAGACCCAGTACTTC
J: TRBJ2-5
V: TRBV18
length: 15
size: few
D: -

CDR3: CASSFVGTVSYEQYF
DNA: TGTGCCAGCAGCTTCGTGGGGACAGTCTCCTACGAGCAGTACTTC
J: TRBJ2-7
V: TRBV5-6
length: 15
size: -
D: TRBD1

CDR3: CAWKRGGSYGYTF
DNA: TGTGCCTGGAAAAGAGGTGGGAGCTATGGCTACACCTTC
J: TRBJ1-2
V: TRBV30
length: 13
size: few
D: -

CDR3: CSFEAGDYEQYF
DNA: TGCAGTTTCGAAGCGGGGGACTACGAGCAGTACTTC
J: TRBJ2-7
V: TRBV20-1
length: 12
size: many
D: TRBD2

CDR3: CASHPSGRADTQYF
DNA: TGTGCCAGCCATCCCTCGGGCCGCGCAGATACGCAGTATTTT
J: TRBJ2-3
V: TRBV6-1
length: 14
size: -
D: -

CDR3: CASILSGSDGYTF
DNA: TGTGCCAGCATCCTCTCGGGGAGCGATGGCTACACCTTC
J: TRBJ1-2
V: TRBV6-1
length: 13
size: -
D: -

CDR3: CASSQAGGKRMGEQYF
DNA: TGTGCCAGCAGCCAAGCCGGGGGAAAAAGGATGGGCGAGCAGTACTTC
J: TRBJ2-7
V: TRBV3-1
length: 16
size: -
D: -

CDR3: CASSLGARGGYTF
DNA: TGTGCCAGCAGTTTAGGGGCCCGGGGGGGCTACACCTTC
J: TRBJ1-2
V: TRBV12-3/TRBV12-4
length: 13
size: -
D: -

CDR3: CASSTGTAGWEQYF
DNA: TGTGCCAGCAGCACCGGGACGGCCGGATGGGAGCAGTACTTC
J: TRBJ2-7
V: TRBV7-9
length: 14
size: few
D: -

CDR3: CATSATARTGELFF
DNA: TGTGCCACCAGTGCTACGGCGAGGACCGGGGAGCTGTTTTTT
J: TRBJ2-2
V: TRBV24-1
length: 14
size: -
D: -

CDR3: CASRRQSSYEQYF
DNA: TGTGCCAGCAGACGACAGAGCTCCTACGAGCAGTACTTC
J: TRBJ2-7
V: TRBV7-2
length: 13
size: -
D: -

CDR3: CASSPWTGQKTQYF
DNA: TGTGCCAGCAGCCCCTGGACAGGGCAGAAGACCCAGTACTTC
J: TRBJ2-5
V: TRBV12-3/TRBV12-4
length: 14
size: -
D: TRBD1

CDR3: CASSPIGGDTQYF
DNA: TGCGCCAGCAGCCCTATCGGGGGAGATACGCAGTATTTT
J: TRBJ2-3
V: TRBV4-1
length: 13
size: -
D: -

CDR3: CASSRVVGSYEQYF
DNA: TGTGCCAGCAGCCGAGTAGTAGGCTCCTACGAGCAGTACTTC
J: TRBJ2-7
V: TRBV3-1
length: 14
size: -
D: -

CDR3: CASSAGAGGTDTQYF
DNA: TGTGCCAGCAGTGCCGGAGCGGGGGGCACAGATACGCAGTATTTT
J: TRBJ2-3
V: TRBV9
length: 15
size: -
D: TRBD2

CDR3: CSAGYENEQFF
DNA: TGCAGTGCTGGTTACGAGAATGAGCAGTTCTTC
J: TRBJ2-1
V: TRBV20-1
length: 11
size: many
D: -